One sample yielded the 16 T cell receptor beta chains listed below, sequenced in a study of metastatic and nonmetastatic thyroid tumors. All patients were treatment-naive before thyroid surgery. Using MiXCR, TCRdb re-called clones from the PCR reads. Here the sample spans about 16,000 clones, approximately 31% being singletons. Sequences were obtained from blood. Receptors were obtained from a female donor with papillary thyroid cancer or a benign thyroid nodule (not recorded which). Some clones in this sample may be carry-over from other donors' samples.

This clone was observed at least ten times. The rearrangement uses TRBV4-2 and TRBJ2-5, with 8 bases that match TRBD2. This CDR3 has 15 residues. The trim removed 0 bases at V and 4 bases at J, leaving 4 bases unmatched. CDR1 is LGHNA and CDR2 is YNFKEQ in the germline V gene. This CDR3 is CASSQDTGGPETQYF. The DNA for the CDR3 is TGTGCCAGCAGCCAAGATACGGGGGGGCCAGAGACCCAGTACTTC.

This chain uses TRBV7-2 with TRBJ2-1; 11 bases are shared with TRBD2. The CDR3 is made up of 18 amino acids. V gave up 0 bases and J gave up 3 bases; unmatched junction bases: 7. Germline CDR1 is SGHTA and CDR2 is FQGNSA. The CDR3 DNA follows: TGTGCCAGCAGCTTAGCTAGCGGGGGGGCCGGAGTCTACAATGAGCAGTTCTTC. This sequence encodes CASSLASGGAGVYNEQFF.

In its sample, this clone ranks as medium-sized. The CDR3 loop reads CASTFDGVIANYGYTF. For the CDR3, the DNA is TGTGCCAGCACCTTCGACGGGGTAATAGCTAACTATGGCTACACCTTC. The V gene is TRBV2, the J gene TRBJ1-2, with D unresolved. Trimming took 7 bases from V and 0 from J, leaving 18 bases between them. The CDR3 covers 16 residues. From germline, CDR1 is SNHLY and CDR2 FYNNEI.

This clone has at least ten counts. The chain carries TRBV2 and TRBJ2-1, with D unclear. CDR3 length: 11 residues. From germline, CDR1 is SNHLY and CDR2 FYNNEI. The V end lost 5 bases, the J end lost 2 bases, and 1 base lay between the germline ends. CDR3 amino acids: CASSPYNEQFF. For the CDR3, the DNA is TGTGCCAGCAGTCCCTACAATGAGCAGTTCTTC.

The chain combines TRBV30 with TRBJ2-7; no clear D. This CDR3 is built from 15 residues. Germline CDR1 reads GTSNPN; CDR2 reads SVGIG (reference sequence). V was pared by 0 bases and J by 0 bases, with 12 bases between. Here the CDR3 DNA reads TGTGCCTGGAGTGTTGGTCTCGATAGCTCCTACGAGCAGTACTTC. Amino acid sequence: CAWSVGLDSSYEQYF.

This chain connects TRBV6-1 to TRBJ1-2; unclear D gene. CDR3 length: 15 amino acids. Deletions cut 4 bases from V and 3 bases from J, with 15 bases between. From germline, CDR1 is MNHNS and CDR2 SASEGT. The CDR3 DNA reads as TGTGCCAGCAGTGTTAGGGCAACCGACCACTATGGCTACACCTTC. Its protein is CASSVRATDHYGYTF.

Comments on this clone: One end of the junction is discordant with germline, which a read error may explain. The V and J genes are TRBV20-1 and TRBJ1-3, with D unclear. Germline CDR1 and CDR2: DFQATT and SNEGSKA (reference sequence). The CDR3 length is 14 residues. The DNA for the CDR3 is TGCAGTGTTCTGGCTAAGAGTGGTGGGAACAACATATATTTT. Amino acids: CSVLAKSGGNNIYF.

CDR3 loop: CASSLVSGSNQPQHF. DNA for the CDR3: TGTGCCAGCAGCTTGGTTTCTGGGAGCAATCAGCCCCAGCATTTT. J is TRBJ1-5 and V is TRBV7-2; the D is unclear. The length of the CDR3 is 15 residues. CDR1 and CDR2 (germline): SGHTA, FQGNSA. V was cut by 3 bases and J by 1 base, with 10 bases left in between.

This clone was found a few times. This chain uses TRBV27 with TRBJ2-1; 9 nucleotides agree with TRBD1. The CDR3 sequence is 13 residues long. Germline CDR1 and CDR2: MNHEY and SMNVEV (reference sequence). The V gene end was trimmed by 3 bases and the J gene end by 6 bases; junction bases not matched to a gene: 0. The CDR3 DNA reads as TGTGCCAGCAGTTTGACAGGGGGCAATGAGCAGTTCTTC. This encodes CASSLTGGNEQFF.

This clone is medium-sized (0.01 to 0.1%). CDR3 in amino acids: CASRDSGTGGLHTF. Here the CDR3 DNA reads TGTGCCAGCAGGGATTCCGGGACAGGGGGCCTGCACACCTTC. The chain employs TRBV27 and TRBJ1-2, with TRBD1 identical over 12 bases. V lost 6 bases to trimming and J lost 12 bases; unmatched junction nucleotides: 11. The CDR3 contains 14 residues. Germline V lookup: CDR1 MNHEY, CDR2 SMNVEV (reference sequence).

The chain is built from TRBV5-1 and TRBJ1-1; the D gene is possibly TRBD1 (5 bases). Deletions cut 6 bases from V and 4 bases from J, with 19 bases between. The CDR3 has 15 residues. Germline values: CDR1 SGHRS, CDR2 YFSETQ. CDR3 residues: CASTLGGELRTEAFF. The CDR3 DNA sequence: TGCGCCAGCACCCTGGGGGGGGAATTACGCACTGAAGCTTTCTTT.

CDR3 nucleotide sequence: TGTGCCAGCAGCTGTACCCCCGGGTTCGCGTTTGTCGGCTACACCTTC. It is translated as CASSCTPGFAFVGYTF. The V and J genes are TRBV11-1 and TRBJ1-2; D remains ambiguous. This CDR3 has 16 residues. Germline lookup yields CDR1 SGHAT and CDR2 FQDESV (reference sequence). The V end was cut by 4 bases, the J end by 8 bases, with 23 bases between.

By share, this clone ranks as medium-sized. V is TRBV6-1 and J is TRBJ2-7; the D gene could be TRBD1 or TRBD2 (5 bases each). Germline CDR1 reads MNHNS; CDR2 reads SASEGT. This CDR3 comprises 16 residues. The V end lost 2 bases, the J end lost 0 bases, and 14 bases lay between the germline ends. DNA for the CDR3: TGTGCCAGCAGTGAACCCTACCGGGACGGCTCCTACGAGCAGTACTTC. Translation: CASSEPYRDGSYEQYF.

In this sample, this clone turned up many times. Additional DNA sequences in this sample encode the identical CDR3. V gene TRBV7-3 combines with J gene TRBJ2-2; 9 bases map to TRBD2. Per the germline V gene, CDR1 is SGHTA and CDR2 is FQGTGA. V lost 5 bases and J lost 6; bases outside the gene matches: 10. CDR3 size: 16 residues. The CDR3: CASSPRAGGMSGELFF. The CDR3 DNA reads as TGTGCCAGCAGCCCGAGAGCGGGGGGAATGTCCGGGGAGCTGTTTTTT. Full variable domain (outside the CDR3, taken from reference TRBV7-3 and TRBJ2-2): GAGVSQTPSNKVTEKGKYVELRCDPISGHTALYWYRQSLGQGPEFLIYFQGTGAADDSGLPNDRFFAVRPEGSVSTLKIQRTERGDSAVYLCASSPRAGGMSGELFFGEGSRLTVL.

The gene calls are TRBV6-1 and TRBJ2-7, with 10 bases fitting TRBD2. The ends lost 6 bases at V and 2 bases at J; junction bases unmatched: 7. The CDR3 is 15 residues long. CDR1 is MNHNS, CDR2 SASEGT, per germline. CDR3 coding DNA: TGTGCCAGCAGCAGACTAGCGGGTGAGCCCTACGAGCAGTACTTC. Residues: CASSRLAGEPYEQYF.

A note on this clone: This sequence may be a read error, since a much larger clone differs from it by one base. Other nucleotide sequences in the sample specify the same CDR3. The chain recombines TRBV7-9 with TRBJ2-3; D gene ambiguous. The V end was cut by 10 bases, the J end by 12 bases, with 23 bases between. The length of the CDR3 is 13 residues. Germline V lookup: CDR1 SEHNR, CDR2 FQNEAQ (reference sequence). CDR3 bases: TGTGCCACTGGAACCTCGGTTACACCATCCCAGTATTTT. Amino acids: CATGTSVTPSQYF.